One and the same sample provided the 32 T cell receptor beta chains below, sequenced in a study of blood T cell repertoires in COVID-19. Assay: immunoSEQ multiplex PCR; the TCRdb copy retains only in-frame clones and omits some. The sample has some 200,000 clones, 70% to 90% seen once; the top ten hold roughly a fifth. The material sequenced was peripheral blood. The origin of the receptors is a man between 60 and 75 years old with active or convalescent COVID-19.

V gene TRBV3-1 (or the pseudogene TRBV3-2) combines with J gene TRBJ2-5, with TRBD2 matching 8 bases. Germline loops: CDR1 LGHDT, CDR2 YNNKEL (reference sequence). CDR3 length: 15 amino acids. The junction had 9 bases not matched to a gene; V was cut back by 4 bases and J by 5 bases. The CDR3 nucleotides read TGTGCCAGCAGCCGAAGAGCGGGGGCGGAGGAGACCCAGTACTTC. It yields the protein CASSRRAGAEETQYF.

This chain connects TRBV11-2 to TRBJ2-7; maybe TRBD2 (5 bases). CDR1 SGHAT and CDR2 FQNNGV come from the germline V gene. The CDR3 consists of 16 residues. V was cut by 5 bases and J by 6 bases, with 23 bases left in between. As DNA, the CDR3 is TGTGCCAGCAGCCCCCCCCCACGGTCCCTCGGGGTCGAGCAGTACTTC. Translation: CASSPPPRSLGVEQYF.

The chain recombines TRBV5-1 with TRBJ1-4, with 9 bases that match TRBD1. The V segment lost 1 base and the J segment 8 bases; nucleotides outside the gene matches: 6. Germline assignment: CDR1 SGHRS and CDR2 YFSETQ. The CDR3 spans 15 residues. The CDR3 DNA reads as TGCGCCAGCAGCTTGTCGGGACAGGGATTCGAAAAACTGTTTTTT. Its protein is CASSLSGQGFEKLFF.

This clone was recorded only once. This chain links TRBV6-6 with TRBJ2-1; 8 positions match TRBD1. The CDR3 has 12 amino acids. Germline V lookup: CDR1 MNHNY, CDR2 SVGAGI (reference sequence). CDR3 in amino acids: CGSGQGFYEQFF. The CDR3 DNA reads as TGTGGTTCCGGACAGGGATTCTATGAGCAGTTCTTC.

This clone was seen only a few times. CDR3 sequence reads: CATSDTGVNTGELFF. In DNA, the CDR3 is TGTGCCACCAGTGATACAGGGGTAAACACCGGGGAGCTGTTTTTT. The chain carries TRBV24-1 and TRBJ2-2, with 7 bases aligning to TRBD1. This CDR3 has 15 amino acids. Germline values: CDR1 KGHDR, CDR2 SFDVKD. The ends lost 3 bases at V and 2 bases at J; junction bases unmatched: 2.

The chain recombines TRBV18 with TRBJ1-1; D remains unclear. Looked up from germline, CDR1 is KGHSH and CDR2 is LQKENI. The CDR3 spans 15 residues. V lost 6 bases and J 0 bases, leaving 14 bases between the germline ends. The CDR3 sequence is CASSLSREMNTEAFF. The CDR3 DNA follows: TGTGCCAGCTCCCTCAGCCGGGAGATGAACACTGAAGCTTTCTTT.

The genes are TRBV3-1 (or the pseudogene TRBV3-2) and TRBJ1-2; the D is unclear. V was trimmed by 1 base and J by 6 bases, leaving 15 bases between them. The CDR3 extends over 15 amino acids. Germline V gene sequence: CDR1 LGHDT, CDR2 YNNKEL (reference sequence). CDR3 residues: CASSQGERRSDGYTF. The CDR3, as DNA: TGTGCCAGCAGCCAAGGGGAGCGACGATCAGATGGCTACACCTTC.

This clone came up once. DNA for the CDR3: TGTGCCAGCAGCCGAATAGACAGGGGTGGGGCTGAAGCTTTCTTT. It is translated as CASSRIDRGGAEAFF. The rearrangement joins TRBV4-2 to TRBJ1-1; 8 bases are shared with TRBD1. This CDR3 is built from 15 residues. Germline values: CDR1 LGHNA, CDR2 YNFKEQ. The J segment lost 6 bases and the V segment lost 4 bases, leaving 10 bases of the junction unmatched.

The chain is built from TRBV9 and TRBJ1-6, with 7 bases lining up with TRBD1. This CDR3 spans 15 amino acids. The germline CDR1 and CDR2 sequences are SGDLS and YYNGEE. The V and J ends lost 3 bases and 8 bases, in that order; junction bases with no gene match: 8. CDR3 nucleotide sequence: TGTGCCAGCAGCGGGACAGGTGGAACGTATTCACCCCTCCACTTT. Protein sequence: CASSGTGGTYSPLHF.

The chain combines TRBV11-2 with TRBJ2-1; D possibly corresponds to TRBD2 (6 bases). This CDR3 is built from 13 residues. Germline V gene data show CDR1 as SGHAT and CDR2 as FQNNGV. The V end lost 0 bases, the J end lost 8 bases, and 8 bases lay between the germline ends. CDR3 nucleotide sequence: TGTGCCAGCAGCTTAGAGCTAGCGTATGAGCAGTTCTTC. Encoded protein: CASSLELAYEQFF.

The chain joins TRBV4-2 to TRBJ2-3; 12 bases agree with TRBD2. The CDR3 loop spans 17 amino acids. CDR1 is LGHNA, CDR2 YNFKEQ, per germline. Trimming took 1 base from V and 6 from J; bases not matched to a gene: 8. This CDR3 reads CASSQALAGGRADTQYF. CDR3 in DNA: TGTGCCAGCAGCCAAGCACTAGCGGGGGGTCGGGCGGATACGCAGTATTTT.

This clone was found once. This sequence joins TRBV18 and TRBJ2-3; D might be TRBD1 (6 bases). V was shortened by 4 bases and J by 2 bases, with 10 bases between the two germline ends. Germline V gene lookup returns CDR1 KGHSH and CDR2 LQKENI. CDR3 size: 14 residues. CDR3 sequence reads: CASSRRTDTDTQYF. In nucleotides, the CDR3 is TGTGCCAGCTCACGTAGGACAGACACAGATACGCAGTATTTT.

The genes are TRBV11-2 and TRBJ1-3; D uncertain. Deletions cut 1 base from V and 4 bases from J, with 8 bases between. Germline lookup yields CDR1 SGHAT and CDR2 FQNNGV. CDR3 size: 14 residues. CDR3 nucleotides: TGTGCCAGCAGCTTAGGACTTTGGGGAAACACCATATATTTT. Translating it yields CASSLGLWGNTIYF.

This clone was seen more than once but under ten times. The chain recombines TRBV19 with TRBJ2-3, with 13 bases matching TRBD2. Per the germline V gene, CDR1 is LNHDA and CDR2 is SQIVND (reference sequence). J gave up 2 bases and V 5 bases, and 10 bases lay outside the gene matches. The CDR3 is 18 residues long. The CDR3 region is CASSPRLTSGGTTDTQYF. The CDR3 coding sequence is TGTGCCAGTAGTCCCCGTTTGACTAGCGGGGGGACCACAGATACGCAGTATTTT.

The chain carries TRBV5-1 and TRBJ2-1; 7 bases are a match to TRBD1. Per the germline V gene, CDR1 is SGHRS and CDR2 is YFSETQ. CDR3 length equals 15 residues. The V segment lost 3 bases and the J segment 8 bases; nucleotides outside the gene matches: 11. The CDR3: CASSSGTALIDEQFF. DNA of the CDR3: TGCGCCAGCAGCTCCGGGACAGCACTAATCGATGAGCAGTTCTTC.

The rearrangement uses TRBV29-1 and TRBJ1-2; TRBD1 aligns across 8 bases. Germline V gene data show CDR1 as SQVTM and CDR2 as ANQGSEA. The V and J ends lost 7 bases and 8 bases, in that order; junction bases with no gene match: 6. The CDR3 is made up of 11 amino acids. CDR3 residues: CSASTGEGYTF. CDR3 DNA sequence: TGCAGCGCTTCGACAGGGGAAGGCTACACCTTC. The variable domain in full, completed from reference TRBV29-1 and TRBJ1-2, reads SAVISQKPSRDICQRGTSLTIQCQVDSQVTMMFWYRQQPGQSLTLIATANQGSEATYESGFVIDKFPISRPNLTFSTLTVSNMSPEDSSIYLCSASTGEGYTFGSGTRLTVV.

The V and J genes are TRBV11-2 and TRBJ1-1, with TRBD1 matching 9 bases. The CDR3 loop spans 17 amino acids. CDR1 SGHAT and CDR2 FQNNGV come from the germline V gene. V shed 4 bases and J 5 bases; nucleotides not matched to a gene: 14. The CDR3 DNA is TGTGCCAGCAGCTCCGTCGGACAGGGGTTTTTGGGGACTGAAGCTTTCTTT. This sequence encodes CASSSVGQGFLGTEAFF.

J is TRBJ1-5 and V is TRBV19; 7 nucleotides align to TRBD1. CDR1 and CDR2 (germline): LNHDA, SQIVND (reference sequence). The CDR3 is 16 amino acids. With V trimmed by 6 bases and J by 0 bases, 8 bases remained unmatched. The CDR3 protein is CASSPRQGNSNQPQHF. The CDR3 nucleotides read TGTGCCAGTAGCCCGAGACAGGGCAATAGCAATCAGCCCCAGCATTTT.

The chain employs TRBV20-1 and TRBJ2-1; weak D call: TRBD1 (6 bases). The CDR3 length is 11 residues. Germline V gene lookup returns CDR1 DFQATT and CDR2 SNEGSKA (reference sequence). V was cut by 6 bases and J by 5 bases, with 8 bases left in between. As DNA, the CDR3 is TGCAGTGCCAGGGGCAACAATGAGCAGTTCTTC. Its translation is CSARGNNEQFF.

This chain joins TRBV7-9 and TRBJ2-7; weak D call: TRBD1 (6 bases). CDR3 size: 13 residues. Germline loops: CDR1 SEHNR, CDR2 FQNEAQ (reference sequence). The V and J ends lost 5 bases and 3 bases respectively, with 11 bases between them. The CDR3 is CASSRTVDYEQYF. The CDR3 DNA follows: TGTGCCAGCAGCCGGACAGTTGACTACGAGCAGTACTTC.

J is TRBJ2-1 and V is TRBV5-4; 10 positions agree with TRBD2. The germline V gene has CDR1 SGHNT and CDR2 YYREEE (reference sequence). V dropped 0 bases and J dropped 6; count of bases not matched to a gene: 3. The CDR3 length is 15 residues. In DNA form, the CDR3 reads TGTGCCAGCAGCTTGGTAGCGGGGGGTCGCAATGAGCAGTTCTTC. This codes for CASSLVAGGRNEQFF.

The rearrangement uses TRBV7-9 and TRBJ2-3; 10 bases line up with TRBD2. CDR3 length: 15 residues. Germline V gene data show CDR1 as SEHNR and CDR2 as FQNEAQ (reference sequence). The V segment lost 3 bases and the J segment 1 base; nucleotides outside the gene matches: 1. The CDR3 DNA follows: TGTGCCAGCAGCTTTAGCGGGGGGCGCACAGATACGCAGTATTTT. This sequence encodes CASSFSGGRTDTQYF. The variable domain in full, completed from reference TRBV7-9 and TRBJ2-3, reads DTGVSQNPRHKITKRGQNVTFRCDPISEHNRLYWYRQTLGQGPEFLTYFQNEAQLEKSRLLSDRFSAERPKGSFSTLEIQRTEQGDSAMYLCASSFSGGRTDTQYFGPGTRLTVL.

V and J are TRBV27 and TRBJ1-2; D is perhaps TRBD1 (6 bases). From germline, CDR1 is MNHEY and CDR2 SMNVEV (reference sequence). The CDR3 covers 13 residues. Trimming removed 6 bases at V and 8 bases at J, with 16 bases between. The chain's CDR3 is CASRATAQGGYTF. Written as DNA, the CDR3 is TGTGCCAGCAGGGCGACAGCCCAGGGGGGCTACACCTTC.

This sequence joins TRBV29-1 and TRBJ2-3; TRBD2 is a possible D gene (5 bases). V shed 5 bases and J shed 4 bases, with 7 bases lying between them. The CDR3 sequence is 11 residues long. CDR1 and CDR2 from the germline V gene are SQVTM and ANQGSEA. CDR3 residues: CSVTDSDTQYF. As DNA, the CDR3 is TGCAGCGTTACGGACTCAGATACGCAGTATTTT.

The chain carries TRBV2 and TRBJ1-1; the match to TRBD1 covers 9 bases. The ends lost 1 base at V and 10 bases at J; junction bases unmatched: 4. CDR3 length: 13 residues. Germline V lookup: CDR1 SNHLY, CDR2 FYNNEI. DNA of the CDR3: TGTGCCAGCAGTGAAGTTGACAGGGGGTTAGCTTTCTTT. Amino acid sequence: CASSEVDRGLAFF.

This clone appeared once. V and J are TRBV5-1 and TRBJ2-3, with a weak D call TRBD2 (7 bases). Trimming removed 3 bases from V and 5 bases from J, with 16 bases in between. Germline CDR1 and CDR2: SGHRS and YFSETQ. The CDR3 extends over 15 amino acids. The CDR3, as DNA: TGCGCCAGCAGCTATTTGGGAGGGACAAGAGATACGCAGTATTTT. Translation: CASSYLGGTRDTQYF.

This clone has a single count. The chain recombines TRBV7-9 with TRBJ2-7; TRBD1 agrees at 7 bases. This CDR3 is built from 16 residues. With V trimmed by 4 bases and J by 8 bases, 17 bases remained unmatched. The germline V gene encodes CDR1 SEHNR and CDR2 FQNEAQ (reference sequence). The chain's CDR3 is CASSSNGDSVVDKQYF. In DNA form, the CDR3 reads TGTGCCAGCAGCTCGAATGGGGACAGTGTAGTAGATAAGCAGTACTTC.

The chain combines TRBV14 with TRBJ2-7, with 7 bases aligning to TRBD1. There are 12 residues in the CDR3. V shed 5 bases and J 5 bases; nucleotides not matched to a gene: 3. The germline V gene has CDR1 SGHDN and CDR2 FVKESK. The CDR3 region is CASSNRGDEQYF. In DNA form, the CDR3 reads TGTGCCAGCAGCAACAGGGGAGACGAGCAGTACTTC.

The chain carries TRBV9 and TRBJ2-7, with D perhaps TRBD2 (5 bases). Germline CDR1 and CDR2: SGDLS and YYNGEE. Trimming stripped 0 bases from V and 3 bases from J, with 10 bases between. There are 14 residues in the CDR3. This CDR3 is CASSVGGPDYEQYF. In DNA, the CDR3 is TGTGCCAGCAGCGTAGGAGGGCCGGACTACGAGCAGTACTTC.

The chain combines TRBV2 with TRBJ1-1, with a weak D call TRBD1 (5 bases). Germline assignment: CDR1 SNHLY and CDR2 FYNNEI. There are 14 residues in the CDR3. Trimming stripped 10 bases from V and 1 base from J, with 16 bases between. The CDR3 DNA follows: TGTGCCACCCCCGGGGGGGGTCCGAACACTGAAGCTTTCTTT. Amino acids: CATPGGGPNTEAFF.

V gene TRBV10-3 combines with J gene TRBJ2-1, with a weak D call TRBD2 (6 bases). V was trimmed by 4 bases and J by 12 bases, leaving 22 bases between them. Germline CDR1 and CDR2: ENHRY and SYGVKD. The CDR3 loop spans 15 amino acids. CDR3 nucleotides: TGTGCCATCAGTGGTGTTCCGGGACTGAACACTGGGCAGTTCTTC. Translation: CAISGVPGLNTGQFF.

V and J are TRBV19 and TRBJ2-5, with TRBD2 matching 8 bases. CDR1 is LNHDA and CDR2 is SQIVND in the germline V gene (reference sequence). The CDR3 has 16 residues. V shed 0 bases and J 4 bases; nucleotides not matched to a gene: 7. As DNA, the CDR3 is TGTGCCAGTAGTATAGATCCTAGCGGGCCTAGAGAGACCCAGTACTTC. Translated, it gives CASSIDPSGPRETQYF.